The sequence of this TCR beta chain was determined in a study of PD-1 blockade in mismatch repair-deficient tumors. Study background: Patients had around 12 mismatch repair-deficient cancer types, all previously treated and progressing. Broader study findings: After pembrolizumab, tumor-resident clones rose rapidly, then generally contracted before radiologic responses.

TCRdb keeps only in-frame clones here, not all; method: immunoSEQ multiplex PCR. The sample lists 76,000 or so clones, approximately 81% occurring once. CDR3 length: 19 residues. CDR1 and CDR2 (germline): SGHNT, YYREEE (reference sequence). Germline trimming cut 0 bases from V and 5 bases from J; bases unmatched to any gene: 18. On this clone itself: Its antigen is undetermined.

TCR sequencing covered a few patients who responded to pembrolizumab. The starting material was peripheral blood, obtained 44 weeks after starting pembrolizumab. This chain connects TRBV5-4 to TRBJ1-2, with TRBD1 matching over 8 bases. This clonotype was obtained from an adult with mismatch repair-deficient cancer. The CDR3 nucleotides are TGTGCCAGCAGCTTGGATGGACAGGGAGGTCCAATTCTCCCTTATGGCTACACCTTC. Translated, it gives CASSLDGQGGPILPYGYTF.